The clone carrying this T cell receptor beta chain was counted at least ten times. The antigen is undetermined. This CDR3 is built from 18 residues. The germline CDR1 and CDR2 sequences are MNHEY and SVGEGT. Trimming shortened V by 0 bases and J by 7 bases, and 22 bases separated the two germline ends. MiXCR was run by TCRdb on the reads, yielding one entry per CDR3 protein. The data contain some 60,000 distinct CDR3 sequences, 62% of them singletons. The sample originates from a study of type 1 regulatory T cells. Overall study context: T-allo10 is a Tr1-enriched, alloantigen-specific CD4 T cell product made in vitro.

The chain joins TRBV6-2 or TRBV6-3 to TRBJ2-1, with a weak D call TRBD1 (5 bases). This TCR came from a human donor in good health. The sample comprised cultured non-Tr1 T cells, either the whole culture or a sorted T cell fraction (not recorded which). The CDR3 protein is CASSYSPPHGSGSNEQFF. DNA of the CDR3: TGTGCCAGCAGTTACTCTCCCCCCCACGGGTCAGGGTCGAATGAGCAGTTCTTC.